This T cell receptor beta chain was captured in a study of cytomegalovirus exposure and HLA in healthy donors. Primers: 60 Vbeta forward and 13 Jbeta reverse. Libraries were prepared by immunoSEQ multiplex PCR; TCRdb keeps only in-frame clonotypes and omits some of them. This sample's table reports approximately 58,000 clones. The germline V gene has CDR1 MNHEY and CDR2 SVGAGI. The CDR3 runs 15 residues. V trimming: 6 bases; J trimming: 1 base; junction bases outside the gene matches: 8. Sequenced: PBMCs. V and J are TRBV6-5 and TRBJ1-1; 7 positions match TRBD1. This receptor was obtained from a woman aged 50 to 60 in good health and CMV-seropositive. CDR3 sequence: CASRLTRQGNTEAFF. DNA of the CDR3: TGTGCCAGCAGGCTAACCCGACAGGGGAACACTGAAGCTTTCTTT.